A selection of T cell receptor beta chains follows, all from one sample in a study of T cells in Graves' hyperthyroidism and ophthalmopathy. TCRdb analysed the multiplex PCR reads with MiXCR anew, one entry per CDR3 protein. Of around 280,000 distinct CDR3 sequences in the sample, about an eighth were seen once. Sequenced input: blood. The origin of the receptors is a woman in her twenties or thirties with Graves' hyperthyroidism that later progressed to Graves' ophthalmopathy. Both conserved end residues are part of each CDR3. D genes are given only for firm matches. Clone size appears in some rows only: once, few, many, or a class for an expanded clone.

clone_size	d_call	v_call	j_call	cdr3_nt	cdr3_aa
many	TRBD2	TRBV6-2/TRBV6-3	TRBJ2-1	TGTGCCAGCAGTCCGACTAGCGGGAGCGGCGAGCAGTTCTTC	CASSPTSGSGEQFF
few	-	TRBV29-1	TRBJ2-4	TGCAGCGTTGAGAGGGGGGGGGAAAACATTCAGTACTTC	CSVERGGENIQYF
few	TRBD1	TRBV6-1	TRBJ2-2	TGTGCCAGCAGCCGAACAGGGGGCGCCGGCGGGGAGCTGTTTTTT	CASSRTGGAGGELFF
many	-	TRBV27	TRBJ2-7	TGTGCCAGCAGTTTCTTTGGGACTCCATCCTACGAGCAGTACTTC	CASSFFGTPSYEQYF
-	-	TRBV7-8	TRBJ2-1	TGTGCCAGCAGCTTAGCACTAGTTTTAGAAGACAATGAGCAGTTCTTC	CASSLALVLEDNEQFF
few	TRBD1	TRBV28	TRBJ1-6	TGTGCCAGCACCATCACAGGGGGTACTTCACCCCTCCACTTT	CASTITGGTSPLHF
many	TRBD1	TRBV27	TRBJ1-1	TGTGCCAGCAGTACCCGACAGGGTAACACTGAAGCTTTCTTT	CASSTRQGNTEAFF
few	-	TRBV11-3	TRBJ1-3	TGTGCCAGCAGCCGGACCCAAAACACCATATATTTT	CASSRTQNTIYF
many	TRBD1	TRBV6-5	TRBJ1-1	TGTGCCAGCAGTTACTTTACAGGGGGGAGGACTGAAGCTTTCTTT	CASSYFTGGRTEAFF
many	-	TRBV19	TRBJ2-7	TGTGCCAGTTTGGGATCGGGGCCGGCCCACGAGCAGTACTTC	CASLGSGPAHEQYF
many	TRBD1	TRBV7-9	TRBJ1-4	TGTGCCAGCAGCTTAGCTCCGGGACAGGGTGGTGAAAAACTGTTTTTT	CASSLAPGQGGEKLFF
few	TRBD1	TRBV6-1	TRBJ1-4	TGTGCCAGCAGAGGACAGGGGGCTGATGAAAAACTGTTTTTT	CASRGQGADEKLFF
many	TRBD2	TRBV6-2/TRBV6-3	TRBJ2-1	TGTGCCAGCAGAGGACTAGCGGGAGTGAACAATGAGCAGTTCTTC	CASRGLAGVNNEQFF
many	-	TRBV20-1	TRBJ2-7	TGCAGTGCTGGCATGCGGGGCTACTCCTACGAGCAGTACTTC	CSAGMRGYSYEQYF
-	-	TRBV19	TRBJ1-2	TGTGCCAGTAGTAGACAGGCTCGGGGCTACACCTTC	CASSRQARGYTF
many	-	TRBV13	TRBJ2-1	TGTGCCAGCAGCTCACCCGGGGAGGGGGCGGGCAATGAGCAGTTCTTC	CASSSPGEGAGNEQFF
-	TRBD1	TRBV27	TRBJ1-2	TGTGCCAGCAGTTTTGTCAGGGGGCCTCATGGCTACACCTTC	CASSFVRGPHGYTF
few	TRBD2	TRBV4-1	TRBJ2-1	TGCGCCAGCAGCCAAGTCGGAAGGGCTAGCGGGAGTTTGCCCCCCGGTGAGCAGTTCTTC	CASSQVGRASGSLPPGEQFF
many	-	TRBV29-1	TRBJ2-7	TGCAGCGGGGGGGAACGATACGAGCAGTACTTC	CSGGERYEQYF
many	-	TRBV7-2	TRBJ2-1	TGTGCCAGCAGCTTAGTGCCAGACTCCTACAATGAGCAGTTCTTC	CASSLVPDSYNEQFF
-	-	TRBV6-1	TRBJ2-2	TGTGCCAGCAGTTACACATATGACAGGTTGAACACCGGGGAGCTGTTTTTT	CASSYTYDRLNTGELFF
many	-	TRBV28	TRBJ1-1	TGTGCCAGCAGTTTCCTTTTGACGGAGAACACTGAAGCTTTCTTT	CASSFLLTENTEAFF
many	TRBD1	TRBV19	TRBJ1-5	TGTGCCAGTTCCCTTTGGGACAGGGATCAGCCCCAGCATTTT	CASSLWDRDQPQHF
many	-	TRBV5-1	TRBJ1-1	TGCGCCAGCAGCTTGGGACAGAAGAACACTGAAGCTTTCTTT	CASSLGQKNTEAFF
many	-	TRBV28	TRBJ2-2	TGTGCCAGCGAGAAAACAACCGGGGAGCTGTTTTTT	CASEKTTGELFF
few	-	TRBV4-2	TRBJ1-5	TGTGCCAGCAGCATCCGGGAAGCCAATCAGCCCCAGCATTTT	CASSIREANQPQHF
few	TRBD2	TRBV7-2	TRBJ2-7	TGTGCCAGCAGCTGGACTAGCGTAGGCTCCTACGAGCAGTACTTC	CASSWTSVGSYEQYF
many	TRBD1	TRBV20-1	TRBJ1-1	TGCAGTGCTAGAGGGGGACAGGGGGGGAAAACTGAAGCTTTCTTT	CSARGGQGGKTEAFF
many	-	TRBV6-2/TRBV6-3	TRBJ1-1	TGTGCCAGCAGTTACTCGATGAGGGGGGGAACTGAAGCTTTCTTT	CASSYSMRGGTEAFF
many	-	TRBV11-2	TRBJ2-7	TGTGCCAGCAGCTTAGGGGGGGGGACAACTACCTACGAGCAGTACTTC	CASSLGGGTTTYEQYF
many	TRBD1	TRBV5-1	TRBJ1-3	TGCGCCAGCAGCTCGGGACAGGGGTCTGGAAACACCATATATTTT	CASSSGQGSGNTIYF
many	TRBD2	TRBV11-2	TRBJ2-7	TGTGCCAGCAGCTTGGGAGGGAAGTCCTACGAGCAGTACTTC	CASSLGGKSYEQYF
many	-	TRBV7-9	TRBJ1-1	TGTGCCAGCGACACCATGAACACTGAAGCTTTCTTT	CASDTMNTEAFF
few	-	TRBV12-3/TRBV12-4	TRBJ2-2	TGTGCCAGCAGTTTGATTGGGGGCGGGGAGCTGTTTTTT	CASSLIGGGELFF
few	TRBD2	TRBV4-2	TRBJ2-7	TGTGCCAGCAGCCAGAACCCCGGGACTAACTCCTACGAGCAGTACTTC	CASSQNPGTNSYEQYF
many	-	TRBV2	TRBJ1-5	TGTGCCGGAGCGGCGGGGGTAAATCAGCCCCAGCATTTT	CAGAAGVNQPQHF
few	-	TRBV4-3	TRBJ2-3	TGCGCCAGCAGCCAATTTCCCATCACAGATACGCAGTATTTT	CASSQFPITDTQYF
many	-	TRBV27	TRBJ1-1	TGTGCCAGCAGTTTCGGGGCAGGGAGGAAGGCTGAAGCTTTCTTT	CASSFGAGRKAEAFF
many	TRBD2	TRBV11-2	TRBJ2-3	TGTGCCAGCAGCCCCTCCCGCGGGAGGGTGACAGATACGCAGTATTTT	CASSPSRGRVTDTQYF